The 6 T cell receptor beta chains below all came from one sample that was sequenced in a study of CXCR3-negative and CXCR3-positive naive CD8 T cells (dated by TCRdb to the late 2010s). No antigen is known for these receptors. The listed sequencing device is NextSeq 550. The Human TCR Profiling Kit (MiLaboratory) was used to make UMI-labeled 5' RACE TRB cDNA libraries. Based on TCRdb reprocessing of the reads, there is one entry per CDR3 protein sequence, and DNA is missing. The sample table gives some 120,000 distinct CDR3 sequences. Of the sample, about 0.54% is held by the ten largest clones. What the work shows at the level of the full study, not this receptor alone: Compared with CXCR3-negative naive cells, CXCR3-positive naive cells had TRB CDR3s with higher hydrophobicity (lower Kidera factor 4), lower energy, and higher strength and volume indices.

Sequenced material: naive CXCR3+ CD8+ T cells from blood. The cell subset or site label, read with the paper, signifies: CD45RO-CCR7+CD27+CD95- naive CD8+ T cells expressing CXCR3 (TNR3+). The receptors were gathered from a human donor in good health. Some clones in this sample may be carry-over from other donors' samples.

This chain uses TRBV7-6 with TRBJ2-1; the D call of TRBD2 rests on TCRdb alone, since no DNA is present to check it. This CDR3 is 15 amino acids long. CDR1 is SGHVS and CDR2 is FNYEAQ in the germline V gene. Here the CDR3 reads CASSSGTSGENEQFF.

The CDR3 region is CAIRDEANYGYTF. This chain joins TRBV10-3 and TRBJ1-2. This CDR3 comprises 13 residues. The germline gives CDR1 ENHRY, CDR2 SYGVKD.

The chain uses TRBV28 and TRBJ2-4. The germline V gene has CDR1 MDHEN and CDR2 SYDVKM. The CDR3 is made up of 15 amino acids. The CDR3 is CASSPLSIAKNIQYF.

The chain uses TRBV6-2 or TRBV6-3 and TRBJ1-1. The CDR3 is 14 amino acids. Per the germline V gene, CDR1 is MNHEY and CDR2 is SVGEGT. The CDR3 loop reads CASSYADTGAEAFF.

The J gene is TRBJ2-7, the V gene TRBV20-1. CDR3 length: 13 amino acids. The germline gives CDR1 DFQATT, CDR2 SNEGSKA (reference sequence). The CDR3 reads CSAISSEAYEQYF.

This CDR3 is CASSSYQQGGSTDTQYF. The chain carries TRBV12-3 or TRBV12-4 and TRBJ2-3; absent DNA, TCRdb's TRBD1 call cannot be checked. This CDR3 comprises 17 residues.